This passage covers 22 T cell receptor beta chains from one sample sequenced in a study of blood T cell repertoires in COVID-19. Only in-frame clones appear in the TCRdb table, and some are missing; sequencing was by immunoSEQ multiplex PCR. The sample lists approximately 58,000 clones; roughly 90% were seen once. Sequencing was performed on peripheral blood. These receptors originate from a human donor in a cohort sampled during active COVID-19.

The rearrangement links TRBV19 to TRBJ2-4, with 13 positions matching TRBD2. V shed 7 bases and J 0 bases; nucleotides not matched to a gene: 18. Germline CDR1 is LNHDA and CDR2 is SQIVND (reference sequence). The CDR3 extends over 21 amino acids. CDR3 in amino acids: CASTPGLAGPNKFLAKNIQYF. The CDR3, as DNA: TGTGCCAGTACCCCGGGACTAGCGGGACCCAACAAATTCCTAGCCAAAAACATTCAGTACTTC.

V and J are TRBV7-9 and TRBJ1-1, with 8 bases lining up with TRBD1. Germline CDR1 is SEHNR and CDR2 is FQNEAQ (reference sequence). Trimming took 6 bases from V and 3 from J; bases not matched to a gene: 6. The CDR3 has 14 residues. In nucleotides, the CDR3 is TGTGCCAGCAGTCTCACAGGGGGATACACTGAAGCTTTCTTT. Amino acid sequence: CASSLTGGYTEAFF.

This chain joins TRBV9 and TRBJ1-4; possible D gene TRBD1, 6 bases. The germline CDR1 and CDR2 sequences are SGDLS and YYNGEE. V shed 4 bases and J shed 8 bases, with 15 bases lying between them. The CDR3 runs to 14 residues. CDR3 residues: CASSSGRGGEKLFF. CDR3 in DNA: TGTGCCAGCAGCTCCGGGAGGGGGGGCGAAAAACTGTTTTTT.

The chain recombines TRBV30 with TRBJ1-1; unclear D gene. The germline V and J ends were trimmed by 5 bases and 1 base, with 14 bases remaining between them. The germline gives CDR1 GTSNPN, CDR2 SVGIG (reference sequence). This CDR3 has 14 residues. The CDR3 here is CAWWAGRWNTEAFF. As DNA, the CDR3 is TGTGCCTGGTGGGCGGGCCGGTGGAACACTGAAGCTTTCTTT. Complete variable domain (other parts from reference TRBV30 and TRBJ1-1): SQTIHQWPATLVQPVGSPLSLECTVEGTSNPNLYWYRQAAGRGLQLLFYSVGIGQISSEVPQNLSASRPQDRQFILSSKKLLLSDSGFYLCAWWAGRWNTEAFFGQGTRLTVV.

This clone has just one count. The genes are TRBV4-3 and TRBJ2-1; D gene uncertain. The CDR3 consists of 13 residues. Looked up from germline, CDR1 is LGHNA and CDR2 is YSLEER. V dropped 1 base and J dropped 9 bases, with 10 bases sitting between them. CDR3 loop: CASSQVEATEQFF. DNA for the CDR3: TGCGCCAGCAGCCAAGTAGAGGCAACTGAGCAGTTCTTC.

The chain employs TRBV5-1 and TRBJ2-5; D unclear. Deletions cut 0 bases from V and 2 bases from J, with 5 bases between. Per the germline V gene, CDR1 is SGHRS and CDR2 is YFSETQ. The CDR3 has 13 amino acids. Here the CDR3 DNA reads TGCGCCAGCAGCTTGGATGTACAAGAGACCCAGTACTTC. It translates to CASSLDVQETQYF. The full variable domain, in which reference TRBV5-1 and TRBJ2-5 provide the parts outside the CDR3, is KAGVTQTPRYLIKTRGQQVTLSCSPISGHRSVSWYQQTPGQGLQFLFEYFSETQRNKGNFPGRFSGRQFSNSRSEMNVSTLELGDSALYLCASSLDVQETQYFGPGTRLLVL.

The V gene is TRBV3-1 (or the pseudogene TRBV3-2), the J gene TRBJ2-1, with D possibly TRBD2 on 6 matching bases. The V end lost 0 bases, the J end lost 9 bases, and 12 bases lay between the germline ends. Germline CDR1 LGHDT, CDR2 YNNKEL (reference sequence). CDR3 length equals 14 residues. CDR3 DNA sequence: TGTGCCAGCAGCCAAGATTCGCGGGGCGGTGAGCAGTTCTTC. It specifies CASSQDSRGGEQFF.

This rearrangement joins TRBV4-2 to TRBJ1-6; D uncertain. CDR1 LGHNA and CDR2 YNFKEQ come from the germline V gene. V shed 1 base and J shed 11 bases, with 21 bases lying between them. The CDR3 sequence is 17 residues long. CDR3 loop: CASSQVSIGEGYPPLHF. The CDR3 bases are TGTGCCAGCAGCCAAGTCTCTATCGGTGAGGGTTATCCACCCCTCCACTTT.

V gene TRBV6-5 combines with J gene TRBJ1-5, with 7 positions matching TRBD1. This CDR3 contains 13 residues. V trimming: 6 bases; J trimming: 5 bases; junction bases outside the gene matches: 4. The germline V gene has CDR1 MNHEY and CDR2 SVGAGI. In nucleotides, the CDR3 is TGTGCCAGCAGCTCAGACAGGGATCAGCCCCAGCATTTT. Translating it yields CASSSDRDQPQHF.

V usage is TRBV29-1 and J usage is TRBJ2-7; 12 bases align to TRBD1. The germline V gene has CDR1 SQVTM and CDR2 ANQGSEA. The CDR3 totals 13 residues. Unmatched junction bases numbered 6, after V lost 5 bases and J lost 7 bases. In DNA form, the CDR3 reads TGCAGCGTTTCCGGGACAGGGGGCGAGGAGCAGTACTTC. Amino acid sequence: CSVSGTGGEEQYF.

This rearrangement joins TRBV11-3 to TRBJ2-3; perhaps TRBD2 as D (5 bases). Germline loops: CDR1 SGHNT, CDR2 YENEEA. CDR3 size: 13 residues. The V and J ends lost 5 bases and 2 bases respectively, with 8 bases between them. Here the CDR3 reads CASSRGTTDTQYF. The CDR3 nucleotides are TGTGCCAGCAGCCGGGGAACCACAGATACGCAGTATTTT.

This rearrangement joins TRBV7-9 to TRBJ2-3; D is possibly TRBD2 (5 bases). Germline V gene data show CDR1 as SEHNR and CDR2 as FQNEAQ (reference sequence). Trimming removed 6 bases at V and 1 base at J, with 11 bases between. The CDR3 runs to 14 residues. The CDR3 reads CASRKTGGTDTQYF. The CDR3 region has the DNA TGTGCCAGCAGAAAGACCGGGGGCACAGATACGCAGTATTTT.

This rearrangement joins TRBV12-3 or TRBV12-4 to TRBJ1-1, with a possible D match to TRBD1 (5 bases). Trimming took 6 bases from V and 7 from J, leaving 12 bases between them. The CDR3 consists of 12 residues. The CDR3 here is CASSSDILEAFF. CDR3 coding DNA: TGTGCCAGCAGCTCGGACATTCTTGAAGCTTTCTTT.

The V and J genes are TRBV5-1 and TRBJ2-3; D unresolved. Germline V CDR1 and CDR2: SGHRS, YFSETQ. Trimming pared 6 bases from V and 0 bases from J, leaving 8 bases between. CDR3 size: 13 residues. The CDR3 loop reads CASKRASTDTQYF. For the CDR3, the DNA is TGCGCCAGCAAAAGAGCGAGCACAGATACGCAGTATTTT. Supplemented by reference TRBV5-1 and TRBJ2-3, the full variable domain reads KAGVTQTPRYLIKTRGQQVTLSCSPISGHRSVSWYQQTPGQGLQFLFEYFSETQRNKGNFPGRFSGRQFSNSRSEMNVSTLELGDSALYLCASKRASTDTQYFGPGTRLTVL.

The CDR3: CASSPWSGRNTGELFF. The CDR3 nucleotides are TGCGCCAGCAGCCCATGGAGCGGGAGGAACACCGGGGAGCTGTTTTTT. The V and J genes are TRBV5-1 and TRBJ2-2, with 8 bases fitting TRBD2. V trimming: 4 bases; J trimming: 1 base; junction bases outside the gene matches: 6. CDR1 and CDR2 (germline): SGHRS, YFSETQ. The CDR3 covers 16 residues. The complete variable domain, with remaining parts taken from reference TRBV5-1 and TRBJ2-2, reads KAGVTQTPRYLIKTRGQQVTLSCSPISGHRSVSWYQQTPGQGLQFLFEYFSETQRNKGNFPGRFSGRQFSNSRSEMNVSTLELGDSALYLCASSPWSGRNTGELFFGEGSRLTVL.

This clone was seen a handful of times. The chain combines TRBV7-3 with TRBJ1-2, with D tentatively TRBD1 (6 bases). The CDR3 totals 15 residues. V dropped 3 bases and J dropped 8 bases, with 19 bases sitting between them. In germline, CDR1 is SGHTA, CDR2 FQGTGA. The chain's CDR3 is CASSLFVSGVVGYTF. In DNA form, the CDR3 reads TGTGCCAGCAGCTTGTTCGTATCAGGGGTTGTCGGCTACACCTTC.

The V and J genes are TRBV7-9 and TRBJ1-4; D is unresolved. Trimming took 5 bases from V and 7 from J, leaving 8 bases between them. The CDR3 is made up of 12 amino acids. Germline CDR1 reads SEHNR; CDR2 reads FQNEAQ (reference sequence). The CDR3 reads CASSRLSEKLFF. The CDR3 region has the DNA TGTGCCAGCAGCCGCCTAAGTGAAAAACTGTTTTTT.

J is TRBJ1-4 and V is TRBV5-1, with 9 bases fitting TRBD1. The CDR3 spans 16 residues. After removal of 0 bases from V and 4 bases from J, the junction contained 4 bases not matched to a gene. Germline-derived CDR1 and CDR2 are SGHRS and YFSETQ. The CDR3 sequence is CASSLGTGDINEKLFF. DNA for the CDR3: TGCGCCAGCAGCTTGGGGACAGGGGATATTAATGAAAAACTGTTTTTT.

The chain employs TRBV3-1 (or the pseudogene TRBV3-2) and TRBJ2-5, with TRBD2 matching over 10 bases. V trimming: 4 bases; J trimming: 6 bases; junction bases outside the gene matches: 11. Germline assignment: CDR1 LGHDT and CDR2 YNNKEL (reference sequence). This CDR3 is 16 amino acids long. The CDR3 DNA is TGTGCCAGCAGCCCGAAAGAACCTAGCGGGGGACAGACCCAGTACTTC. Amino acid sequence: CASSPKEPSGGQTQYF.

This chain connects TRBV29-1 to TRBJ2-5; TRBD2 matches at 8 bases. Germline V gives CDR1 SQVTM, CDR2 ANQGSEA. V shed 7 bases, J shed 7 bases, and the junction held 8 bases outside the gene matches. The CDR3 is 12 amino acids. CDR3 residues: CSAFGGAGTQYF. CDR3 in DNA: TGCAGCGCTTTCGGGGGGGCGGGGACCCAGTACTTC.

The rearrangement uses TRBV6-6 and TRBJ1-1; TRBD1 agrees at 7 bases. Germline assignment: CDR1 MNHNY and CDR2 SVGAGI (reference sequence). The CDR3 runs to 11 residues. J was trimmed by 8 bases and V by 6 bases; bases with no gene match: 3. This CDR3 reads CASRQGREAFF. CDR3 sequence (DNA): TGTGCCAGCAGACAGGGGCGAGAAGCTTTCTTT.

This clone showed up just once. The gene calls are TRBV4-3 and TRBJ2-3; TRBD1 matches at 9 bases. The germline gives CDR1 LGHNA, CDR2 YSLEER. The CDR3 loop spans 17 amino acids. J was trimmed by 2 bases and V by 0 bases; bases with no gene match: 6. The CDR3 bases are TGCGCCAGCAGCCAAGATTTCGGGACAGGGTCCACAGATACGCAGTATTTT. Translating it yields CASSQDFGTGSTDTQYF.